Shown below are 4 T cell receptor beta chains from a single sample sequenced in a study of Graves' ophthalmopathy and Graves' hyperthyroidism. Amplified material comprised TCR beta CDR3 regions derived from RNA transcripts. The workflow started with a first-round RT-PCR run with HTBI primers and then moved on to a second-round multiplex PCR. TCRdb analysed the multiplex PCR reads with MiXCR anew, one entry per CDR3 protein. The sample consists of tens of thousands of distinct CDR3 sequences, 48% of them appearing once. The specimen sequenced was peripheral blood. The receptors stem from an adult woman with stable Graves' hyperthyroidism.

On this clonotype: In this CDR3 the conserved last residue, phenylalanine or tryptophan, is missing, so a read error is likely. This chain connects TRBV20-1 to TRBJ2-1; 11 bases align to TRBD2. The CDR3 has 18 residues. CDR1 DFQATT and CDR2 SNEGSKA come from the germline V gene (reference sequence). Trimming took 3 bases from V and 3 from J; bases not matched to a gene: 13. The CDR3 DNA is TGCAGTGCTAGGACCTTTAGCGGGAGGGCCACGTTCTACAATGAGCAGTTCTTA. Translating it yields CSARTFSGRATFYNEQFL.

Judged by abundance, this clonotype is medium-sized. The rearrangement uses TRBV7-6 and TRBJ1-5; weak D call: TRBD1 (6 bases). This CDR3 is 15 amino acids long. The germline V and J ends were trimmed by 0 bases and 2 bases, with 8 bases remaining between them. Germline-derived CDR1 and CDR2 are SGHVS and FNYEAQ. The CDR3: CASSLAGAGNQPQHF. In DNA form, the CDR3 reads TGTGCCAGCAGCTTAGCGGGGGCCGGCAATCAGCCCCAGCATTTT.

The rearrangement joins TRBV10-2 to TRBJ2-7; D unresolved. Germline CDR1 WSHSY, CDR2 SAAADI. This CDR3 spans 14 amino acids. V was shortened by 4 bases and J by 1 base, with 11 bases between the two germline ends. CDR3 sequence reads: CASSALGPSYEQYV. In DNA form, the CDR3 reads TGCGCCAGCAGTGCCCTGGGCCCATCCTACGAGCAGTACGTC.

This clonotype was seen repeatedly, ten times or more. The chain links TRBV27 to TRBJ2-7, with D perhaps TRBD1 (5 bases). This CDR3 comprises 14 residues. Trimming took off 6 bases at V and 3 bases at J, with 15 bases between the two ends. Germline V lookup: CDR1 MNHEY, CDR2 SMNVEV (reference sequence). CDR3 region: CASRVRGFHYEQYF. DNA for the CDR3: TGTGCCAGCAGGGTAAGGGGTTTCCACTACGAGCAGTACTTC.